This T cell receptor (beta chain) was observed in a study of synovial regulatory T cells in juvenile arthritis. General study results and limits: Synovial Treg CDR3 sequences overlapped more with iaTregs than other circulating Tregs.

The V gene's germline CDR1 is LNHDA and CDR2 SQIVND (reference sequence). The CDR3 covers 14 residues. No DNA sequence is on record. TCRdb's copy holds only in-frame clones and misses some; the assay was immunoSEQ multiplex PCR. The sample's table shows approximately 3,000 clones. Each patient with active arthritis gave synovial fluid along with matched peripheral blood. FOXP3 TSDR demethylation in synovial Tregs matched blood and healthy-donor Tregs. A remark on this clone: Its target is not known.

The chain joins TRBV19 to TRBJ2-4. The sample was Treg cells from the synovium. The source is a donor younger than 30 with juvenile idiopathic arthritis. The CDR3 sequence: CATSLGLAKNIQYF.